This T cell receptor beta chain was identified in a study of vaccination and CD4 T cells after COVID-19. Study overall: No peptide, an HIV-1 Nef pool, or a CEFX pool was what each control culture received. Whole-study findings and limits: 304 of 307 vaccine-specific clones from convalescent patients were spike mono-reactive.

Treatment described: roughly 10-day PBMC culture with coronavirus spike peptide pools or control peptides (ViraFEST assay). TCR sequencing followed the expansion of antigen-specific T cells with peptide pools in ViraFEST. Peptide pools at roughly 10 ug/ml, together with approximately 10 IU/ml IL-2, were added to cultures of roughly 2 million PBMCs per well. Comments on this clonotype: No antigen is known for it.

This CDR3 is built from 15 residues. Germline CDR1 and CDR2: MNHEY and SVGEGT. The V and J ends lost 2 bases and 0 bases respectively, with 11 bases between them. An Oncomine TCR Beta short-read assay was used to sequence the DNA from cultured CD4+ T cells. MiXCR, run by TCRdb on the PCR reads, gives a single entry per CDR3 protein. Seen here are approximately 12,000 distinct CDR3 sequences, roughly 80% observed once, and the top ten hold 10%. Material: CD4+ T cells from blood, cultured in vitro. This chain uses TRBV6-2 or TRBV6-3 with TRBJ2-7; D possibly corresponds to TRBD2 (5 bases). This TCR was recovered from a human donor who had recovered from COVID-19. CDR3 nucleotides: TGTGCCAGCAGTTACCGAGCGGTCAGCTCCTACGAGCAGTACTTC. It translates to CASSYRAVSSYEQYF.